A selection of T cell receptor beta chains follows, all from one sample in a study of T cells expressing NK-cell markers. TCRdb reworked the 5' RACE reads into one entry per CDR3 protein, no DNA. This table lists about 260,000 distinct CDR3 sequences. Sequences were obtained from blood T cells: a sorted CD56 or NKG2C T cell subset, CD4+ or CD8+ T cells, or bulk PBMC T cells (not recorded which). These TCRs come from a man younger than 35 in good health. Both conserved end residues are part of each CDR3.

V gene,J gene,CDR3 protein
TRBV15,TRBJ1-6,CATSRGDRGRSPLHF
TRBV23-1,TRBJ2-3,CHRGTSDSLSSTDTQYF
TRBV9,TRBJ1-6,CASSAGTENSPLHF
TRBV7-2,TRBJ2-1,CASSHPGQGYNEQFF
TRBV6-1,TRBJ1-1,CASIKGRTYTEAFF
TRBV6-1,TRBJ1-3,CASRTTGNSGNTIYF
TRBV27,TRBJ1-1,CASSSDRRDTEAFF
TRBV20-1,TRBJ2-5,CSARGGTSGPETQYF
TRBV7-9,TRBJ2-1,CASSSVVGGYNEQFF
TRBV29-1,TRBJ1-5,CSVGMEGQPQHF
TRBV12-3/TRBV12-4,TRBJ2-4,CASSLVQGNIQYF
TRBV5-1,TRBJ2-3,CASSLADDSRDTQYF
TRBV30,TRBJ1-5,CAWSLGGQGHQPQHF
TRBV24-1,TRBJ2-1,CATSDLHTSGRAGSYNEQFF
TRBV6-1,TRBJ1-2,CASSSLTREGGYTF
TRBV6-1,TRBJ2-1,CASKGTGYYNEQFF
TRBV12-3/TRBV12-4,TRBJ2-5,CASSHSDRAETQYF
TRBV11-3,TRBJ2-1,CASGSGTLTYNEQFF
TRBV6-2/TRBV6-3,TRBJ2-5,CASNEGRDIQETQYF
TRBV20-1,TRBJ1-6,CSASKGEYNSPLHF
TRBV6-1,TRBJ1-5,CASLEQGFGQPQHF
TRBV15,TRBJ2-3,CATSRDLGTDTQYF
TRBV12-3/TRBV12-4,TRBJ1-3,CASRTGGWSGNTIYF
TRBV24-1,TRBJ2-3,CATSDQGLAAQQGDTQYF
TRBV3-1,TRBJ2-1,CASSQDPSGSINNEQFF
TRBV10-3,TRBJ1-2,CAIRGDGNYGYTF
TRBV5-4,TRBJ1-5,CASSLDQGNQPQHF
TRBV12-3/TRBV12-4,TRBJ1-5,CASRETGMESNQPQHF
TRBV4-1,TRBJ2-5,CASRRVLAGDYNPQYF
TRBV11-2,TRBJ2-1,CASSSWTSQLNYNEQFF
TRBV29-1,TRBJ1-1,CSVTGGGWEAFF
TRBV27,TRBJ2-5,CASSLTPGLAGVYETQYF
TRBV30,TRBJ2-1,CAWSVVGTNEQFF
TRBV6-1,TRBJ2-2,CASSELGSANTGELFF
TRBV18,TRBJ2-3,CASSPGLASLADTQYF
TRBV25-1,TRBJ2-4,CASSERIEVSPWDIQYF
TRBV20-1,TRBJ2-1,CSARTSGRVEQFF
TRBV6-1,TRBJ2-3,CASSEAAPPDTQYF
TRBV5-1,TRBJ2-5,CASRVGGGAQETQYF
TRBV7-6,TRBJ1-3,CASSQGRTNTIYF
TRBV5-1,TRBJ2-2,CASSRGGLAGANTGELFF